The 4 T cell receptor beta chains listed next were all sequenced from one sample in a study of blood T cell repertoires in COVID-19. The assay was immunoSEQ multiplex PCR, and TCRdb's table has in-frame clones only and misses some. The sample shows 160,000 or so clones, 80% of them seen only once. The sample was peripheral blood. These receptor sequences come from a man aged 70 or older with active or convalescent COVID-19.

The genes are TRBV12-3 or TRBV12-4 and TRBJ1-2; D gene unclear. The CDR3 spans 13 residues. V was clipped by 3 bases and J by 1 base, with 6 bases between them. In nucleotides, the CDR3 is TGTGCCAGCAGTTTGGAGCTTAACTATGGCTACACCTTC. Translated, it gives CASSLELNYGYTF.

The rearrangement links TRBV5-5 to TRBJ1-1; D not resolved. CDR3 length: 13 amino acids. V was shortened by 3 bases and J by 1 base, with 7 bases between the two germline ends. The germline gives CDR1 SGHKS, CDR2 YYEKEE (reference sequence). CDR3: CASSWGENTEAFF. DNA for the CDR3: TGTGCCAGCAGCTGGGGAGAGAACACTGAAGCTTTCTTT.

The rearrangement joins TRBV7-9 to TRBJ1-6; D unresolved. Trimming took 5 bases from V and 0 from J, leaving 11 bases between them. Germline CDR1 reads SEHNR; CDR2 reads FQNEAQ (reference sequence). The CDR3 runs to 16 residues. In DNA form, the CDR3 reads TGTGCCAGCAGCGACCCCCCGGGCTCCTATAATTCACCCCTCCACTTT. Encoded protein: CASSDPPGSYNSPLHF.

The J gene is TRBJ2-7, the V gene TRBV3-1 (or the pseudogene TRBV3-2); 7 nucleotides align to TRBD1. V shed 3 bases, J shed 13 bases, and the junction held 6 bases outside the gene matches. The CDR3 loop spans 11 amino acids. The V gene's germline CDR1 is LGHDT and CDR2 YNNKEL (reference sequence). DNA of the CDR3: TGTGCCAGCAGCCACACAGGGGAGCTCTACTTC. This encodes CASSHTGELYF.